Below are 23 T cell receptor beta chains sequenced from a single sample in a study of regulatory T cells in long-lasting Graves disease. Arm-PCR of CDR3 regions and iRepertoire HTBI primers were used to build TCR beta libraries. TCRdb itself ran the multiplex PCR reads through MiXCR, one entry per CDR3 protein. The sample contains about 470,000 distinct CDR3 sequences, 20% to 25% of which appear only once. Documented time point: persistent/refractory GD, antithyroid drugs over 5 years with positive TRAb. Making the TCR library involved RNA that had been extracted from PBMCs. Material: peripheral blood mononuclear cells (PBMCs), obtained when the disease was refractory, from a patient treated with antithyroid drugs. These receptors all stem from a female donor with Graves disease.

The V call is TRBV7-9, the J call TRBJ2-7; 9 positions agree with TRBD1. The CDR3 spans 14 residues. The trim removed 5 bases at V and 7 bases at J, leaving 9 bases unmatched. Germline V lookup: CDR1 SEHNR, CDR2 FQNEAQ (reference sequence). The CDR3 spells CASSHPDRGFEQYF. DNA for the CDR3: TGTGCCAGCAGCCACCCGGACAGGGGTTTTGAGCAGTACTTC.

This clonotype has just a few counts. The chain is built from TRBV28 and TRBJ2-7; tentative D call: TRBD1 (6 bases). Germline lookup yields CDR1 MDHEN and CDR2 SYDVKM. Trimming removed 7 bases from V and 1 base from J, with 14 bases in between. This CDR3 has 14 residues. CDR3 sequence (DNA): TGTGCCAGCAAAAGGGGGAGAGGATCCTACGAGCAGTACTTC. This codes for CASKRGRGSYEQYF.

The sample holds a few counts of this clonotype. A much larger clone differs by one base, so this may be a read error. The rearrangement uses TRBV28 and TRBJ2-4; D is possibly TRBD1 or TRBD2 (5 bases each). Trimming took 7 bases from V and 8 from J, leaving 21 bases between them. This CDR3 is 15 amino acids long. Germline CDR1 and CDR2: MDHEN and SYDVKM. CDR3 protein: CASTGGGEEKDIQYF. In DNA, the CDR3 is TGTGCCAGCACTGGGGGTGGGGAAGAAAAAGACATTCAGTACTTC.

Remarks on this clonotype: This may be a read error: a much more frequent sequence differs by one nucleotide. The chain is built from TRBV6-2 or TRBV6-3 and TRBJ2-7; D is ambiguous. Trimming left V 8 bases short and J 4 bases short, with 21 bases between. The CDR3 sequence is 15 residues long. Germline lookup yields CDR1 MNHEY and CDR2 SVGEGT. Here the CDR3 reads CASQRPGPRAYEQYF. The CDR3 DNA follows: TGTGCCAGCCAGAGGCCGGGTCCCCGGGCTTACGAGCAGTACTTC.

J is TRBJ2-7 and V is TRBV9, with 9 bases that match TRBD1. The CDR3 loop spans 16 amino acids. Trimming at V came to 2 bases and at J to 6 bases, leaving 12 bases not matched to a gene. From germline, CDR1 is SGDLS and CDR2 YYNGEE. The CDR3 spells CASSVRGDRATSEQYF. CDR3 nucleotide sequence: TGTGCCAGCAGCGTCAGAGGGGACAGGGCTACGTCCGAGCAGTACTTC.

This clonotype was detected many times. The rearrangement uses TRBV2 and TRBJ2-7, with 12 bases lining up with TRBD2. The J segment lost 5 bases and the V segment lost 7 bases, leaving 6 bases of the junction unmatched. This CDR3 is built from 14 residues. Germline V gives CDR1 SNHLY, CDR2 FYNNEI. This CDR3 is CASIGLAGIHEQYF. The CDR3 DNA reads TGTGCCAGCATTGGACTAGCGGGGATCCACGAGCAGTACTTC.

This clonotype was detected ten times or more. J is TRBJ1-1 and V is TRBV15; D might be TRBD1 (6 bases). This CDR3 is built from 17 residues. Trimming took 1 base from V and 2 from J, leaving 17 bases between them. Germline CDR1 and CDR2: LNHNV and YYDKDF (reference sequence). The CDR3 nucleotides read TGTGCCACCAGCAGAGTCCCGATGGCAGGGGTTAACACTGAAGCTTTCTTT. It yields the protein CATSRVPMAGVNTEAFF.

This chain uses TRBV7-9 with TRBJ2-7; D not certain. Between the trimmed V and J ends, which lost 2 bases and 4 bases, there was a span of 9 bases. The germline CDR1 and CDR2 sequences are SEHNR and FQNEAQ (reference sequence). The CDR3 totals 13 residues. The CDR3 nucleotides are TGTGCCAGCAGCTTATATCCCCCGTACGAGCAGTACTTC. It translates to CASSLYPPYEQYF.

The genes are TRBV7-9 and TRBJ2-7; 11 bases map to TRBD2. CDR1 SEHNR and CDR2 FQNEAQ come from the germline V gene (reference sequence). The CDR3 extends over 18 amino acids. Trimming at V came to 5 bases and at J to 3 bases, leaving 15 bases not matched to a gene. The CDR3 loop reads CASSPRFLGTSGNYEQYF. In DNA form, the CDR3 reads TGTGCCAGCAGCCCGCGATTCCTGGGGACTAGCGGTAACTACGAGCAGTACTTC.

The chain couples TRBV10-2 to TRBJ2-7, with unresolved D. With 8 bases removed from V and 2 bases from J, the gap between germline ends came to 10 bases. The CDR3 loop spans 12 amino acids. Germline V gene data show CDR1 as WSHSY and CDR2 as SAAADI. The CDR3 DNA reads as TGCGCCAGCGGCGTACGACCCTACGAGCAGTACTTC. Amino acids: CASGVRPYEQYF.

The chain couples TRBV28 to TRBJ2-5; no clear D gene. The germline V gene has CDR1 MDHEN and CDR2 SYDVKM. The CDR3 is 16 amino acids. Trimming pared 6 bases from V and 2 bases from J, leaving 19 bases between. Written as DNA, the CDR3 is TGTGCCAGCAGGCAGGCTGCTCTCCGGGCACAAGAGACCCAGTACTTC. Translating gives CASRQAALRAQETQYF.

The chain links TRBV30 to TRBJ1-2; TRBD1 agrees at 7 bases. Germline CDR1 reads GTSNPN; CDR2 reads SVGIG (reference sequence). V lost 5 bases to trimming and J lost 3 bases; unmatched junction nucleotides: 9. The CDR3 extends over 14 amino acids. The CDR3 DNA follows: TGTGCCTGGGCTGGGACAGCAGATTACTATGGCTACACCTTC. It specifies CAWAGTADYYGYTF.

The chain carries TRBV5-1 and TRBJ2-3; the match to TRBD2 covers 12 bases. The CDR3 is made up of 16 amino acids. The V gene's germline CDR1 is SGHRS and CDR2 YFSETQ. The V segment lost 4 bases and the J segment 0 bases; nucleotides outside the gene matches: 3. The CDR3 protein is CASSPLAGGSTDTQYF. The CDR3 region has the DNA TGCGCCAGCAGCCCTCTAGCGGGAGGGAGCACAGATACGCAGTATTTT.

This clonotype was recorded a few times. The V gene is TRBV6-1, the J gene TRBJ2-5, with D tentatively TRBD2 (5 bases). The V and J ends lost 5 bases and 1 base respectively, with 17 bases between them. The CDR3 is made up of 16 amino acids. The germline gives CDR1 MNHNS, CDR2 SASEGT. CDR3: CASSRTRRATQETQYF. The CDR3 DNA reads as TGTGCCAGCAGTCGAACTAGGCGGGCTACCCAAGAGACCCAGTACTTC.

With respect to this clonotype: A read error may explain this, as a much larger clone is one base away. This chain joins TRBV12-3 or TRBV12-4 and TRBJ1-1; 10 nucleotides align to TRBD1. The CDR3 consists of 20 residues. In DNA, the CDR3 is TGTGCCAGCAGTTCACGCCGCCGGACAGGGGGTCACGAGGGGAACACTGAAGCTTCCTTT. Amino acids: CASSSRRRTGGHEGNTEASF.

This clonotype was seen repeatedly, ten times or more. The genes are TRBV27 and TRBJ2-7, with D perhaps matching TRBD1 or TRBD2 (5 bases each). The CDR3 loop spans 15 amino acids. Looked up from germline, CDR1 is MNHEY and CDR2 is SMNVEV (reference sequence). V dropped 2 bases and J dropped 7 bases, with 18 bases sitting between them. CDR3 protein: CASSLTDGTGEEQYF. The CDR3 DNA follows: TGTGCCAGCAGTTTAACCGATGGGACCGGGGAGGAGCAGTACTTC.

The V gene is TRBV29-1, the J gene TRBJ1-3; TRBD1 agrees at 11 bases. In germline, CDR1 is SQVTM, CDR2 ANQGSEA. V dropped 0 bases and J dropped 0; count of bases not matched to a gene: 4. The CDR3 loop spans 17 amino acids. The CDR3 region has the DNA TGCAGCGTTGAAGAGGGGACAGGGGGTCTCTCTGGAAACACCATATATTTT. It encodes CSVEEGTGGLSGNTIYF.

This clonotype has a count of ten or more. One end of the junction fails to match germline, which may point to a read error. The chain is built from TRBV3-1 and TRBJ1-6, with a weak D call TRBD1 (5 bases). This CDR3 spans 13 amino acids. The germline CDR1 and CDR2 sequences are LGHDT and YNNKEL (reference sequence). Here the CDR3 reads CASSQQGDSPLHF. The CDR3, as DNA: TGTGCCAGCAGCCAACAGGGAGATTCACCTCTCCACTTT.

This clonotype was seen a handful of times. This chain uses TRBV6-5 with TRBJ2-5; the D gene is possibly TRBD1 (5 bases). The length of the CDR3 is 12 residues. The V gene lost 2 bases and the J gene lost 10 bases, with 11 bases spanning the gap. The germline gives CDR1 MNHEY, CDR2 SVGAGI. CDR3 nucleotide sequence: TGTGCCAGCAGTTACCCCCCCCAGGGCCAGTACTTC. As protein: CASSYPPQGQYF.

This clonotype has only a few counts. V usage is TRBV7-3 and J usage is TRBJ2-5, with 7 positions matching TRBD2. CDR1 is SGHTA, CDR2 FQGTGA, per germline. The length of the CDR3 is 15 residues. The trim removed 0 bases at V and 1 base at J, leaving 2 bases unmatched. CDR3 loop: CASSLTAGSQETQYF. In DNA form, the CDR3 reads TGTGCCAGCAGCTTAACAGCGGGATCCCAAGAGACCCAGTACTTC.

In its sample, this clonotype was seen a few times. The rearrangement links TRBV7-9 to TRBJ1-2; 7 positions match TRBD1. Germline CDR1 and CDR2: SEHNR and FQNEAQ (reference sequence). This CDR3 is built from 17 residues. Germline trimming cut 2 bases from V and 0 bases from J; bases unmatched to any gene: 9. CDR3 coding DNA: TGTGCCAGCAGCTTAAGGGGGCGGACAGGTGCTAACTATGGCTACACCTTC. Protein: CASSLRGRTGANYGYTF.

This clonotype was counted at least ten times. This chain connects TRBV6-5 to TRBJ2-7, with TRBD2 matching 10 bases. Germline V gene sequence: CDR1 MNHEY, CDR2 SVGAGI. J was trimmed by 4 bases and V by 0 bases; bases with no gene match: 18. The CDR3 is made up of 20 amino acids. CDR3 loop: CASSYSHRSSGSVPPYEQYF. CDR3 nucleotide sequence: TGTGCCAGCAGTTACTCCCACAGGTCTAGCGGGAGCGTTCCCCCTTACGAGCAGTACTTC.

This clonotype was recorded a few times. V gene TRBV20-1 combines with J gene TRBJ1-5; TRBD1 matches at 9 bases. The V and J ends lost 1 base and 7 bases, in that order; junction bases with no gene match: 5. The CDR3 is 14 residues long. CDR1 DFQATT and CDR2 SNEGSKA come from the germline V gene (reference sequence). The DNA of the CDR3 is TGCAGTGCTAGAGGGACAGGGGTCAACCAGCCCCAGCATTTT. This codes for CSARGTGVNQPQHF.